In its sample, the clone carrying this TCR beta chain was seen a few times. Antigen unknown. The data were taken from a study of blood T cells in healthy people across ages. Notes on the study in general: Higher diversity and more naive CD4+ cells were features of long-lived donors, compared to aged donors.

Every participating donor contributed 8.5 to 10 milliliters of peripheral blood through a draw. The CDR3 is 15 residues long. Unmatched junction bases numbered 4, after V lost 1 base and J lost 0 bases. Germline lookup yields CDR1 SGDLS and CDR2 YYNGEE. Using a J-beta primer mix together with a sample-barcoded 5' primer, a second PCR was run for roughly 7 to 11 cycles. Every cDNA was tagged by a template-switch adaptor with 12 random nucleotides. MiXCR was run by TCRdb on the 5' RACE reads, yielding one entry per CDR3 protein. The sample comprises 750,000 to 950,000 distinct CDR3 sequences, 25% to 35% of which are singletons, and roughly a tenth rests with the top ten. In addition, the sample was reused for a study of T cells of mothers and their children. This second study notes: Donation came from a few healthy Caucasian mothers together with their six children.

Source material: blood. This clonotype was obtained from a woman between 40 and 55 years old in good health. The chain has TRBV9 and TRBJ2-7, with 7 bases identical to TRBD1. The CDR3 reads CASSVSGTASYEQYF. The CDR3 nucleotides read TGTGCCAGCAGCGTATCTGGGACAGCCTCCTACGAGCAGTACTTC.